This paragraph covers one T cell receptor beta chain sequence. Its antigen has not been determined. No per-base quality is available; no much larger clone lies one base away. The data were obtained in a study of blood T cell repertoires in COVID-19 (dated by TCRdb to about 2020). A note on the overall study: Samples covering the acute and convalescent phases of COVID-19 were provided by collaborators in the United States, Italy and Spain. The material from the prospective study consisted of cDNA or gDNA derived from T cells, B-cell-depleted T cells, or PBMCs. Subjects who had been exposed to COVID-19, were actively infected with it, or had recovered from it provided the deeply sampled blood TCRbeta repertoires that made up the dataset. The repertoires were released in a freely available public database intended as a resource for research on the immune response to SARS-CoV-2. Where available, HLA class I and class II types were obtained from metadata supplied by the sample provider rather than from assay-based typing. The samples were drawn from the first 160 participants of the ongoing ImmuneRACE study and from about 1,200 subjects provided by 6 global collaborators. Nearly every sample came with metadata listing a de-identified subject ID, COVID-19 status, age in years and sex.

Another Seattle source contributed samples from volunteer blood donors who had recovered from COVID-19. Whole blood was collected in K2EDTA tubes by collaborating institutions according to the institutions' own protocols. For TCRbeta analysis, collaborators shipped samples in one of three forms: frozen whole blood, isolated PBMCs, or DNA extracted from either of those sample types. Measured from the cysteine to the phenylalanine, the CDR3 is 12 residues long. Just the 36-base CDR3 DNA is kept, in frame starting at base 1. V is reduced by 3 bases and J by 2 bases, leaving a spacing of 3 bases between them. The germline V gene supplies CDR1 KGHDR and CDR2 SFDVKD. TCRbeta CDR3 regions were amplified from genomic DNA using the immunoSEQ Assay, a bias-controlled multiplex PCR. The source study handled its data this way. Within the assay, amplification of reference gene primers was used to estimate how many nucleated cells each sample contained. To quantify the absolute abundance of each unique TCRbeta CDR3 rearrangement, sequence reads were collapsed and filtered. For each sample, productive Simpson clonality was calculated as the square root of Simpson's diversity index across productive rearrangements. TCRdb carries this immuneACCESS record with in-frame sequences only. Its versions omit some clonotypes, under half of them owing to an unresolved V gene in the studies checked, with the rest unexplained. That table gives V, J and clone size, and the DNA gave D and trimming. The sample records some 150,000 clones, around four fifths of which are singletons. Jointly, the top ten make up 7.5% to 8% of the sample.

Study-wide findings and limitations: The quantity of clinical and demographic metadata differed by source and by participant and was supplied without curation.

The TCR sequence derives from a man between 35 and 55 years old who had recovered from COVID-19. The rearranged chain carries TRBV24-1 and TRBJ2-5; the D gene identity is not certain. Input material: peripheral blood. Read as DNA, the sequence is TGTGCCACCAGTGATATACAAGAGACCCAGTACTTC. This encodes CATSDIQETQYF.